These 24 T cell receptor beta chains share one sample of origin, sequenced in a study of spatial heterogeneity in lung cancer. TCRdb used MiXCR to reprocess the 5' RACE reads, holding one entry per CDR3 protein. The data contain 9,000 to 13,000 distinct CDR3 sequences, 6% to 6.5% of them singletons. Time point noted: sample taken at primary tumor resection. The sample in question was PBMCs, obtained at surgery. The receptors derive from a male donor with early-stage non-small cell lung cancer.

This clonotype appeared many times. The rearrangement uses TRBV7-3 and TRBJ2-3; a possible D gene is TRBD2 (5 bases). V lost 3 bases, J lost 5 bases, and 9 bases lay in between. CDR3 length equals 13 residues. The germline V gene encodes CDR1 SGHTA and CDR2 FQGTGA. The CDR3 region is CASSFDRGDTQYF. The CDR3 nucleotides read TGTGCCAGCAGCTTCGACCGGGGAGATACGCAGTATTTT.

The chain has TRBV5-1 and TRBJ2-3, with 12 bases identical to TRBD2. Unmatched junction bases numbered 6, after V lost 4 bases and J lost 6 bases. CDR3 length equals 15 residues. Per the germline V gene, CDR1 is SGHRS and CDR2 is YFSETQ. CDR3 sequence (DNA): TGCGCCAGCAGCCCTAGCGGGGGGGCCGTGGATACGCAGTATTTT. Its protein is CASSPSGGAVDTQYF.

This clonotype was observed many times. This chain connects TRBV7-2 to TRBJ2-3; D is ambiguous. The CDR3 is made up of 16 amino acids. The germline V gene encodes CDR1 SGHTA and CDR2 FQGNSA. Trimming left V 4 bases short and J 2 bases short, with 16 bases between. This CDR3 is CASSSQSELPTDTQYF. CDR3 DNA sequence: TGTGCCAGCAGCTCTCAAAGCGAGCTTCCCACAGATACGCAGTATTTT.

The V and J genes are TRBV5-6 and TRBJ2-2, with TRBD2 identical over 10 bases. V shed 3 bases and J 7 bases; nucleotides not matched to a gene: 6. CDR1 is SGHDT, CDR2 YYEEEE, per germline. CDR3 size: 15 residues. CDR3 region: CASSSAGGPGGELFF. The CDR3 nucleotides read TGTGCCAGCAGCTCAGCGGGAGGGCCCGGCGGGGAGCTGTTTTTT.

This clonotype was detected many times. CDR3 sequence: CSVEEGGIEQYF. The CDR3 nucleotides read TGCAGCGTTGAAGAGGGGGGCATAGAGCAGTACTTC. V gene TRBV29-1 combines with J gene TRBJ2-7, with D perhaps given as TRBD1 or TRBD2 (6 bases each). CDR1 is SQVTM, CDR2 ANQGSEA, per germline. The CDR3 extends over 12 amino acids. V dropped 0 bases and J dropped 7 bases, with 10 bases sitting between them.

This clonotype is medium-sized. The rearrangement uses TRBV7-2 and TRBJ2-1, with D possibly matching TRBD2 (5 bases). Trimming removed 5 bases from V and 10 bases from J, with 15 bases in between. Germline V gives CDR1 SGHTA, CDR2 FQGNSA. CDR3 size: 13 residues. The CDR3 region is CASSPRTGNEQFF. The CDR3 DNA follows: TGTGCCAGCAGCCCCAGGACGGGAAACGAGCAGTTCTTC. Filled out from reference TRBV7-2 and TRBJ2-1, the complete variable domain reads GAGVSQSPSNKVTEKGKDVELRCDPISGHTALYWYRQSLGQGLEFLIYFQGNSAPDKSGLPSDRFSAERTGGSVSTLTIQRTQQEDSAVYLCASSPRTGNEQFFGPGTRLTVL.

This clonotype is termed medium-sized. This CDR3 reads CASSLGLDNEQFF. The CDR3 DNA sequence: TGTGCCAGCAGCTTGGGGCTGGACAATGAGCAGTTCTTC. This sequence joins TRBV5-4 and TRBJ2-1; D gene uncertain. Germline CDR1 and CDR2: SGHNT and YYREEE (reference sequence). This CDR3 spans 13 amino acids. Trimming stripped 0 bases from V and 5 bases from J, with 6 bases between.

This clonotype has ten or more counts. CDR3: CASSQGRTDTQYF. For the CDR3, the DNA is TGTGCCAGCAGCCAAGGGCGGACAGATACGCAGTATTTT. The genes are TRBV3-1 and TRBJ2-3; D gene ambiguous. V was clipped by 1 base and J by 3 bases, with 5 bases between them. Germline lookup yields CDR1 LGHDT and CDR2 YNNKEL (reference sequence). CDR3 length: 13 amino acids.

This clonotype was seen ten or more times. The chain employs TRBV20-1 and TRBJ2-7; TRBD1 matches at 12 bases. Per the germline V gene, CDR1 is DFQATT and CDR2 is SNEGSKA (reference sequence). CDR3 length equals 15 residues. Trimming removed 0 bases from V and 7 bases from J; junction bases left unmatched: 7. The DNA of the CDR3 is TGCAGTGCTAGAGAGGGGACAGGGGGCCGGGATGAGCAGTACTTC. Its protein is CSAREGTGGRDEQYF.

This clonotype has ten or more counts. V is TRBV27 and J is TRBJ2-2, with TRBD2 matching over 11 bases. The CDR3 consists of 18 residues. Germline V CDR1 and CDR2: MNHEY, SMNVEV (reference sequence). With 5 bases clipped from V and 5 bases from J, the junction kept 13 bases outside the gene matches. The CDR3 protein is CASSPVRNLAGGTGELFF. The CDR3 region has the DNA TGTGCCAGCAGTCCGGTTCGTAATCTAGCGGGAGGTACCGGGGAGCTGTTTTTT.

This clonotype is classed as medium-sized. This chain joins TRBV7-3 and TRBJ2-3; D not certain. The CDR3 is 16 residues long. CDR1 SGHTA and CDR2 FQGTGA come from the germline V gene. Trimming removed 2 bases from V and 1 base from J, with 13 bases in between. CDR3 region: CASSLGPDPRTDTQYF. For the CDR3, the DNA is TGTGCCAGCAGCTTAGGGCCCGATCCCCGCACAGATACGCAGTATTTT.

Ten or more counts support this clonotype. The CDR3, as DNA: TGCAGTATAATCAGGGGAGGCTATGGCTACACCTTC. Its protein product is CSIIRGGYGYTF. The J gene is TRBJ1-2, the V gene TRBV20-1; TRBD1 is a possible D gene (6 bases). Trimming shortened V by 8 bases and J by 4 bases, and 14 bases separated the two germline ends. The CDR3 loop spans 12 amino acids. The V gene's germline CDR1 is DFQATT and CDR2 SNEGSKA (reference sequence).

Ten or more counts support this clonotype. The chain uses TRBV27 and TRBJ2-7; 7 nucleotides match TRBD2. With V trimmed by 1 base and J by 1 base, 1 base remained unmatched. Germline-derived CDR1 and CDR2 are MNHEY and SMNVEV (reference sequence). This CDR3 comprises 14 residues. The CDR3: CASSLWGGSYEQYF. CDR3 nucleotides: TGTGCCAGCAGTTTATGGGGGGGGTCCTACGAGCAGTACTTC.

This clonotype was observed at least ten times. The J gene is TRBJ1-1, the V gene TRBV27; D gene ambiguous. Trimming cost V 5 bases and J 5 bases, with 15 bases left between them. Germline CDR1 and CDR2: MNHEY and SMNVEV (reference sequence). The CDR3 is 14 residues long. In DNA form, the CDR3 reads TGTGCCAGCAGTGCCTTTTGGTCGGGGACTGAAGCTTTCTTT. It codes for CASSAFWSGTEAFF.

The CDR3 nucleotides are TGTGCCAGCAGCTTTGGACTAGCGAGTACCTACAATGAGCAGTTCTTC. Translation gives CASSFGLASTYNEQFF. The rearrangement uses TRBV7-2 and TRBJ2-1, with 9 bases that match TRBD2. Losses at the gene ends were 3 bases for V and 2 bases for J; bases not matched to a gene: 5. This CDR3 has 16 amino acids. The germline V gene has CDR1 SGHTA and CDR2 FQGNSA.

The genes are TRBV7-2 and TRBJ1-1; 7 bases agree with TRBD1. The CDR3 has 14 residues. J gave up 1 base and V 5 bases, and 4 bases lay outside the gene matches. Germline-derived CDR1 and CDR2 are SGHTA and FQGNSA. The CDR3 sequence is CASSLQGRNTEAFF. The CDR3 region has the DNA TGTGCCAGCAGCCTACAGGGGAGGAACACTGAAGCTTTCTTT. Full variable domain (missing parts from reference TRBV7-2 and TRBJ1-1): GAGVSQSPSNKVTEKGKDVELRCDPISGHTALYWYRQSLGQGLEFLIYFQGNSAPDKSGLPSDRFSAERTGGSVSTLTIQRTQQEDSAVYLCASSLQGRNTEAFFGQGTRLTVV.

This clonotype was seen repeatedly, ten times or more. The rearrangement joins TRBV29-1 to TRBJ2-7; 10 bases match TRBD2. CDR1 is SQVTM, CDR2 ANQGSEA, per germline. Trimming took 1 base from V and 2 from J; bases not matched to a gene: 5. The CDR3 runs 15 residues. The CDR3 region has the DNA TGCAGCGTTGAAGGGTGGGGGACTAGCGCCTACGAGCAGTACTTC. As protein: CSVEGWGTSAYEQYF.

The gene calls are TRBV14 and TRBJ2-7; D is undetermined. Trimming pared 2 bases from V and 10 bases from J, leaving 9 bases between. Germline V gives CDR1 SGHDN, CDR2 FVKESK. The CDR3 loop spans 11 amino acids. The CDR3 coding sequence is TGTGCCAGCAGCCAAAATTTCGCCCAGTACTTC. Protein product: CASSQNFAQYF.

This clonotype is medium-sized in the sample. The rearrangement links TRBV10-3 to TRBJ2-5; the D gene is possibly TRBD1 (5 bases). V was trimmed by 5 bases and J by 4 bases, leaving 14 bases between them. The CDR3 totals 14 residues. Per germline, CDR1 ENHRY and CDR2 SYGVKD. The CDR3 nucleotides read TGTGCCATCAGTTCAGACAGCCCGGGAGAGACCCAGTACTTC. Translation gives CAISSDSPGETQYF.

CDR3 coding DNA: TGTGCCACCGACCCCCAGGGGGGCAATGAGCAGTTCTTC. Amino acid sequence: CATDPQGGNEQFF. The genes are TRBV10-3 and TRBJ2-1; TRBD1 is a possible D gene (7 bases). The ends were cut back, 10 bases at V and 6 bases at J, with 16 bases in the middle. CDR1 is ENHRY, CDR2 SYGVKD, per germline. The CDR3 is 13 amino acids.

This clonotype showed up many times. The chain combines TRBV15 with TRBJ2-7, with a weak D call TRBD1 (5 bases). Germline CDR1 and CDR2: LNHNV and YYDKDF (reference sequence). Trimming stripped 3 bases from V and 0 bases from J, with 9 bases between. The CDR3 runs to 14 residues. CDR3 in DNA: TGTGCCACCAGCAGGGAGACAGCCTCCTACGAGCAGTACTTC. Translating gives CATSRETASYEQYF.

This clonotype came up many times. This chain links TRBV2 with TRBJ1-4; 9 bases line up with TRBD1. Per germline, CDR1 SNHLY and CDR2 FYNNEI. With 7 bases clipped from V and 7 bases from J, the junction kept 10 bases outside the gene matches. This CDR3 has 15 residues. This chain's CDR3 is CASTENRGRFEKLFF. CDR3 sequence (DNA): TGTGCCAGCACCGAAAACAGGGGGCGTTTTGAAAAACTGTTTTTT. Full variable domain (rest looked up from reference TRBV2 and TRBJ1-4): EPEVTQTPSHQVTQMGQEVILRCVPISNHLYFYWYRQILGQKVEFLVSFYNNEISEKSEIFDDQFSVERPDGSNFTLKIRSTKLEDSAMYFCASTENRGRFEKLFFGSGTQLSVL.

This clonotype was picked up many times. The rearrangement links TRBV5-8 to TRBJ2-5, with D unclear. Deletions cut 1 base from V and 5 bases from J, with 3 bases between. Germline-derived CDR1 and CDR2 are SGHTS and YDEGEE. This CDR3 region has 11 residues. As DNA, the CDR3 is TGTGCCAGCAGCTTGCGGGAGACCCAGTACTTC. As protein: CASSLRETQYF.

This clonotype occurred many times. The V gene is TRBV18, the J gene TRBJ2-7; D is ambiguous. The length of the CDR3 is 13 residues. CDR1 is KGHSH, CDR2 LQKENI, per germline. Trimming removed 3 bases from V and 2 bases from J, with 8 bases in between. The CDR3 region has the DNA TGTGCCAGCTCACCGGCCGAAACCTACGAGCAGTACTTC. Amino acids: CASSPAETYEQYF.